This T cell receptor (beta chain) was sequenced during a study of blood T cell repertoires in COVID-19. Trimming took 5 bases from V and 8 from J; bases not matched to a gene: 9. Germline lookup yields CDR1 MDHEN and CDR2 SYDVKM. The length of the CDR3 is 14 residues. Original handling: Nucleated cell counts were estimated from reference gene primer amplification. Measured with immunoSEQ multiplex PCR; TCRdb has only the in-frame clones, and not every one. V and J calls and clone size are as listed in that table; D and trimming were resolved from the DNA. The data contain tens of thousands of clones, 75% to 95% of them seen just once; the ten biggest clones take up 1.5% to 2%.

V is TRBV28 and J is TRBJ2-1; 7 bases are shared with TRBD1. Specimen: peripheral blood. This receptor was identified in a woman between 50 and 59 years old in a cohort sampled during active COVID-19. CDR3 sequence: CASSRPGQVDEQFF. In DNA, the CDR3 is TGTGCCAGCAGTCGCCCCGGACAGGTCGATGAGCAGTTCTTC. The entire variable domain, with the rest obtained from reference TRBV28 and TRBJ2-1, is as follows: DVKVTQSSRYLVKRTGEKVFLECVQDMDHENMFWYRQDPGLGLRLIYFSYDVKMKEKGDIPEGYSVSREKKERFSLILESASTNQTSMYLCASSRPGQVDEQFFGPGTRLTVL.